This TCR beta chain came from a study of blood T cell repertoires in COVID-19. Study in general: Specimens from acute and convalescent COVID-19 originated in the United States, Italy and Spain. The cDNA or gDNA used as material had been derived from T cells, B-cell-depleted T cells, or PBMCs.

Methods used by the authors: Amplification from reference gene primers served as the basis for estimated nucleated cell counts. Data came from immunoSEQ multiplex PCR; TCRdb stores just in-frame clones and leaves some out. From that table come the V and J calls and clone size; the DNA was used to work out D and trimming. The sample holds a few hundred thousand clones; about 81% are singletons and the top ten take approximately 7.6%. Followed longitudinally, the Seattle patients had been enrolled during active infection. This CDR3 contains 18 residues. The germline gives CDR1 SGDLS, CDR2 YYNGEE. Trimming left V 2 bases short and J 8 bases short, with 28 bases between.

This clonotype was sampled from a woman of 80 years or more with COVID-19, enrolled during active disease. Sequencing was done on a sample of peripheral blood. The chain has TRBV9 and TRBJ1-2, with D tentatively TRBD1 (5 bases). The CDR3 DNA follows: TGTGCCAGCAGCGTCGGAGGGGAGTATGACGGTCTACGGAGGGGCTACACCTTC. Residues: CASSVGGEYDGLRRGYTF.